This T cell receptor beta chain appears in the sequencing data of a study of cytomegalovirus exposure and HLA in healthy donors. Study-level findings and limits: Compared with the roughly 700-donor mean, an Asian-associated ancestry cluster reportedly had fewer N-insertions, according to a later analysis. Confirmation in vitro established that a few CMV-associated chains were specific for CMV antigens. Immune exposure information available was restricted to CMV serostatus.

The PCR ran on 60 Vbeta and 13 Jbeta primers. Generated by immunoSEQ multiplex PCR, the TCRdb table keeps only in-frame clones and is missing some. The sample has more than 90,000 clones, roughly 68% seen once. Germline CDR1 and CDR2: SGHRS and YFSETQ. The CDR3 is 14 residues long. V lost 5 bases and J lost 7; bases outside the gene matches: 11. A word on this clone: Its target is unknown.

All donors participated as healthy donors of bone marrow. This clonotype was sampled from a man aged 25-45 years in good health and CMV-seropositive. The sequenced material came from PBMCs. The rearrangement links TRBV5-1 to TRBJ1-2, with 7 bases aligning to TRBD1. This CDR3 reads CASSVGGAGSGYTF. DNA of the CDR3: TGCGCCAGCAGTGTAGGGGGCGCAGGGAGTGGCTACACCTTC.